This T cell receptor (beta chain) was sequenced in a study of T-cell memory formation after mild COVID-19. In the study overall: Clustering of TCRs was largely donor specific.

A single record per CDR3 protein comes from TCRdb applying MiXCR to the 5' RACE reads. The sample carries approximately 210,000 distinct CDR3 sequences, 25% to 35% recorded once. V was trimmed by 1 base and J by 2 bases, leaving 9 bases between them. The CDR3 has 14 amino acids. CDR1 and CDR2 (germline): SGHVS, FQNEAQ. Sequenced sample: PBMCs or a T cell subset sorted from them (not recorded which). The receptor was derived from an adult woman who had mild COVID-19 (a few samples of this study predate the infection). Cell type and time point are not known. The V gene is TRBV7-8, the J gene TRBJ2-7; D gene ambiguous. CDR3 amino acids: CASSLVYGPYEQYF. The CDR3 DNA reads TGTGCCAGCAGCTTAGTCTACGGCCCCTACGAGCAGTACTTC.